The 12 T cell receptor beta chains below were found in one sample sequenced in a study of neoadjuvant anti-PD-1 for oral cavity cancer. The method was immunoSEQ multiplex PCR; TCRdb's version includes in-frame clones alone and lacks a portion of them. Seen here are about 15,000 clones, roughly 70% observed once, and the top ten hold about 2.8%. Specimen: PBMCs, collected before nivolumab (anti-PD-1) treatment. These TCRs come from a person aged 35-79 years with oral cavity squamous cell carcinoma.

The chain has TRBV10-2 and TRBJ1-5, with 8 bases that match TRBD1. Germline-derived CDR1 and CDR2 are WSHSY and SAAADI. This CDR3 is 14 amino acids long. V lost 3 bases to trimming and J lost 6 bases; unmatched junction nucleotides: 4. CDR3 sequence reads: CASSDRGPGQPQHF. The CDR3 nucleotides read TGCGCCAGCAGTGACAGGGGGCCGGGTCAGCCCCAGCATTTT.

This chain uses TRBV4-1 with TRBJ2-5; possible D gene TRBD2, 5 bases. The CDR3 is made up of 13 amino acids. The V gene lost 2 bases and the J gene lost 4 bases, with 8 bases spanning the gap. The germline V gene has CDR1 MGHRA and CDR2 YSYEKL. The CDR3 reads CASSQTEGETQYF. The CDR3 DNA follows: TGCGCCAGCAGCCAAACAGAGGGAGAGACCCAGTACTTC.

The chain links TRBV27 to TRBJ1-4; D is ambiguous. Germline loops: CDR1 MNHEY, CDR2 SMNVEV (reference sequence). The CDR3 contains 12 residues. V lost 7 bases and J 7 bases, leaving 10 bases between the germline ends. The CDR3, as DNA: TGTGCCAGCAAGCGGGGTGGTGAAAAACTGTTTTTT. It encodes CASKRGGEKLFF.

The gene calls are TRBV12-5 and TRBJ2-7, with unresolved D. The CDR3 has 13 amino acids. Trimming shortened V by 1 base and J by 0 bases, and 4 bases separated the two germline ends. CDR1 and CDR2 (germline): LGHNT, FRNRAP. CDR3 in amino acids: CASGLGPSYEQYF. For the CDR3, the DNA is TGTGCTAGTGGTTTGGGACCCTCCTACGAGCAGTACTTC.

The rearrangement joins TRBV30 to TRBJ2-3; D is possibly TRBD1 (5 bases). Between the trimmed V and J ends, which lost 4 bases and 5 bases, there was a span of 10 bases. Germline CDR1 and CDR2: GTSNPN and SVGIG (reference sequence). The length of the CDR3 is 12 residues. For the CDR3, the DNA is TGTGCCTGGAAGGGGTGGGGAGATACGCAGTATTTT. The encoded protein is CAWKGWGDTQYF.

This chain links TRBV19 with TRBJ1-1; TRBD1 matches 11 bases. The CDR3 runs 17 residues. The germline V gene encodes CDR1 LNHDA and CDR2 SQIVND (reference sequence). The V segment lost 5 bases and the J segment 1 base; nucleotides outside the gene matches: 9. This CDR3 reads CASSFGTGGFGNTEAFF. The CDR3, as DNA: TGTGCCAGTAGTTTCGGGACAGGGGGGTTCGGGAACACTGAAGCTTTCTTT.

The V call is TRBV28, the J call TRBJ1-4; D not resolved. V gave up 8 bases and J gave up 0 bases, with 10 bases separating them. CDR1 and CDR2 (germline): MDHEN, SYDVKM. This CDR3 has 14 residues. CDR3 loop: CASGLRPTNEKLFF. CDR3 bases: TGTGCCAGCGGACTTCGACCAACTAATGAAAAACTGTTTTTT.

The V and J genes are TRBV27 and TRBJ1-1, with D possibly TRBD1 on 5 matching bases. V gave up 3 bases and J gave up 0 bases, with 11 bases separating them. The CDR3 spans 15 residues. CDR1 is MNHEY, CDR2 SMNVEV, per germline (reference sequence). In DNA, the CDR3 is TGTGCCAGCAGTTTCGTGGGGCGGGTGAACACTGAAGCTTTCTTT. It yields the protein CASSFVGRVNTEAFF.

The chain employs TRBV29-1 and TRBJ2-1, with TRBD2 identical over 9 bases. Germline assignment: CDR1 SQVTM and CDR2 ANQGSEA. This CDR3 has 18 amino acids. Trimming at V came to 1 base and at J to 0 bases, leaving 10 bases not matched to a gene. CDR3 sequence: CSVEVAGVFYSSYNEQFF. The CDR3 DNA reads TGCAGCGTTGAAGTAGCGGGAGTCTTCTATAGCTCCTACAATGAGCAGTTCTTC.

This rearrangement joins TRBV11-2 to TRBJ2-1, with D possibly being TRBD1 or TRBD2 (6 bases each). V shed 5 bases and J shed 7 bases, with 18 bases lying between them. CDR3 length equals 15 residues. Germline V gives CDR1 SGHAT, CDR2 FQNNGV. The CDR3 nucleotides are TGTGCCAGCAGCCCCGAGGACGGGGGCCGGAATGAGCAGTTCTTC. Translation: CASSPEDGGRNEQFF.

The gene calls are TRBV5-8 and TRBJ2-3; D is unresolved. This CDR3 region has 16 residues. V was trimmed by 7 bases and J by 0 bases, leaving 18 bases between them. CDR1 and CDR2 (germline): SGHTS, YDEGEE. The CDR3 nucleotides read TGTGCCAGCCCGAACCCCCCCGGCGAGAGCACAGATACGCAGTATTTT. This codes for CASPNPPGESTDTQYF.

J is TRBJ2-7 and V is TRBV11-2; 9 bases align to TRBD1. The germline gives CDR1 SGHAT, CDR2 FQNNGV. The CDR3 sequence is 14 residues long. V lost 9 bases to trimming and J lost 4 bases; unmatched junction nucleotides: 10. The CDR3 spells CASSPGTGRYEQYF. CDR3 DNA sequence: TGTGCCAGTTCCCCCGGGACAGGGAGGTACGAGCAGTACTTC.